Listed below are T cell receptor beta chains from one sample, sequenced in a study of blood T cell repertoires in COVID-19. The table came from immunoSEQ multiplex PCR; TCRdb's copy has only in-frame clones and leaves some out. The data hold around 95,000 clones, with 80% observed a single time. The sequenced sample consisted of peripheral blood. These receptors were obtained from a woman between 65 and 79 years old with acute or convalescent COVID-19. Both conserved end residues are part of each CDR3. The D gene is left open where the match is weak. Clone size is stated in some rows and not others, as once, few, many or a class when expanded.

>.|.|TRBJ2-1|TRBV9
TGTGCCAGCAGCGTAGATGGCCTGCCCTACAATGAGCAGTTCTTC
CASSVDGLPYNEQFF
>few|TRBD2|TRBJ2-3|TRBV6-4
TGTGCCAGCAGTGACGGACTAGCCACAGATACGCAGTATTTT
CASSDGLATDTQYF
>few|.|TRBJ2-1|TRBV7-2
TGTGCCAGCAGCTTGGACAGTTCCTACAATGAGCAGTTCTTC
CASSLDSSYNEQFF
>.|TRBD2|TRBJ2-3|TRBV9
TGCCCGGGGGGACCAGATACGCAGTATTTT
CPGGPDTQYF
>few|TRBD1|TRBJ1-1|TRBV5-8
TGTGCCAGCAAGAGAGAGGGGGCAGTGCCTGAAGCTTTCTTT
CASKREGAVPEAFF
>once|.|TRBJ2-3|TRBV6-5
TGTGCCAGCACTAAATCCTCCCCCCGCACAGATACGCAGTATTTT
CASTKSSPRTDTQYF
>.|TRBD1|TRBJ1-2|TRBV6-5
TGTGCCAGCAGAGCTGGACAGGGGTTGTATGAGGGCTACACCTTC
CASRAGQGLYEGYTF
>few|.|TRBJ1-6|TRBV19
TGTGCCAGTAGTGTCCGGGAACCAAATTCACCCCTCCACTTT
CASSVREPNSPLHF
>.|.|TRBJ2-3|TRBV7-9
TGTGCCAGCAGCGGTCTAGGAGAAGATACGCAGTATTTT
CASSGLGEDTQYF
>.|TRBD1|TRBJ1-1|TRBV11-3
TGTGCCAGCAGTGTTAGGGGGCATCGAGAAGCTTTCTTT
CASSVRGHREAFF
>.|.|TRBJ2-3|TRBV7-2
TGTGCCAGCAGCGCATACAGGAATGAAAATACGCAGTATTTT
CASSAYRNENTQYF
>.|TRBD1|TRBJ1-2|TRBV7-3
TGTGCCAGCAGCCCCTTTGGGGGACAGAAATATGGCTACACCTTC
CASSPFGGQKYGYTF
>.|.|TRBJ2-2|TRBV15
TGTGCCACCAGCAGAGAGAGGGCGTGGGGGGCCGGGGAGCTGTTTTTT
CATSRERAWGAGELFF
>few|.|TRBJ2-1|TRBV30
TGTGCCTGGAGTCTAGGTGCGGCGCGGCTATACAATGAGCAGTTCTTC
CAWSLGAARLYNEQFF
>.|TRBD2|TRBJ2-1|TRBV7-3
TGTGCCAGCAGCTCCGGTAGTAGCGGGGTCGGGAATGAGCAGTTCTTC
CASSSGSSGVGNEQFF
>.|.|TRBJ1-6|TRBV3-1/TRBV3-2
TGTGCCAGCAGCCAGAGGGTTGATTCACCCCTCCACTTT
CASSQRVDSPLHF
>.|TRBD1|TRBJ1-5|TRBV6-5
TGTGCCAGCAGAATGGACAGGGCCCTCAATCAGCCCCAGCATTTT
CASRMDRALNQPQHF
>.|.|TRBJ1-1|TRBV3-1/TRBV3-2
TGTGCCAGCAGCTCTAACCGGGAAACTGAAGCTTTCTTT
CASSSNRETEAFF
>few|.|TRBJ1-1|TRBV28
TGTGCCAGCAGGGAGACGGTGTTTCAAGCTTTCTTT
CASRETVFQAFF
>.|.|TRBJ2-3|TRBV6-5
TGTGCCAGCAGTTGGGCGGGGTCAACCACAGATACGCAGTATTTT
CASSWAGSTTDTQYF
>.|TRBD1|TRBJ2-2|TRBV9
TGTGCCAGCAGCGTAGGGGACAGAGCGACTAACACCGGGGAGCTGTTTTTT
CASSVGDRATNTGELFF
>.|.|TRBJ2-5|TRBV12-3/TRBV12-4
TGTGCCAGCAGTTTTAACGACAAAGAGACCCAGTACTTC
CASSFNDKETQYF
>.|TRBD2|TRBJ2-3|TRBV15
TGTGCCACCAGCAGAGATTACAGCGGGGGGGGCACAGATACGCAGTATTTT
CATSRDYSGGGTDTQYF
>.|TRBD2|TRBJ2-3|TRBV3-1/TRBV3-2
TGTGCCAGCAGCGAACTAGCGGGGGCCTTCACAGATACGCAGTATTTT
CASSELAGAFTDTQYF
>.|TRBD2|TRBJ2-7|TRBV5-1
TGCGCCAGCAGCGGAGGGACTAGCGGAGCCTACGAGCAGTACTTC
CASSGGTSGAYEQYF
>few|TRBD2|TRBJ2-3|TRBV6-5
TGTGCCAGCAGTATAGCGGGCGCAGATACGCAGTATTTT
CASSIAGADTQYF
>.|.|TRBJ2-5|TRBV30
TGTGCCTGGAGTGTACTAAGTCAAGAGACCCAGTACTTC
CAWSVLSQETQYF